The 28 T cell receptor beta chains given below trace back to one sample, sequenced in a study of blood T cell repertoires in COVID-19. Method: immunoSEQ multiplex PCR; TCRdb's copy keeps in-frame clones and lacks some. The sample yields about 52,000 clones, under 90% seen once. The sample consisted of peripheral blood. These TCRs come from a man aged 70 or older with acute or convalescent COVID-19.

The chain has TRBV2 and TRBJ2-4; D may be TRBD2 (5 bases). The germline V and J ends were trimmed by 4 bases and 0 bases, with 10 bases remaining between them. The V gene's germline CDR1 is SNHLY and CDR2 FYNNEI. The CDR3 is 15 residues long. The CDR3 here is CASSVDSKAKNIQYF. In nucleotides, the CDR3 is TGTGCCAGCAGTGTGGACTCAAAAGCCAAAAACATTCAGTACTTC. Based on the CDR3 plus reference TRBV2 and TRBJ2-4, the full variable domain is EPEVTQTPSHQVTQMGQEVILRCVPISNHLYFYWYRQILGQKVEFLVSFYNNEISEKSEIFDDQFSVERPDGSNFTLKIRSTKLEDSAMYFCASSVDSKAKNIQYFGAGTRLSVL.

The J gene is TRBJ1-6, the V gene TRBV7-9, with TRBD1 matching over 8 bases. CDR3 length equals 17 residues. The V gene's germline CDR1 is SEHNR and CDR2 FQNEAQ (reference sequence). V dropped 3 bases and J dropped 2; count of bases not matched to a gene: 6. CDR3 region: CASSLGQVDPYNSPLHF. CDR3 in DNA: TGTGCCAGCAGCTTGGGACAGGTCGATCCCTATAATTCACCCCTCCACTTT.

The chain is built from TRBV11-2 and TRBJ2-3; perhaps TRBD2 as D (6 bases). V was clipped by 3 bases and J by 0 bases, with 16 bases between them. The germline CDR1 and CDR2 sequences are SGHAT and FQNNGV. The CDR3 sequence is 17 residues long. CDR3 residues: CASSFPATGTSTDTQYF. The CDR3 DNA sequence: TGTGCCAGCAGCTTCCCCGCCACGGGGACTAGCACAGATACGCAGTATTTT.

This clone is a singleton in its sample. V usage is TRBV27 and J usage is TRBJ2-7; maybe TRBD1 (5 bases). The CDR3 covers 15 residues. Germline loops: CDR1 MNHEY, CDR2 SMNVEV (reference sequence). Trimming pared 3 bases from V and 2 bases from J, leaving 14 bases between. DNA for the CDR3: TGTGCCAGCAGTTTTACAGGTTATATCACCTACGAGCAGTACTTC. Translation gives CASSFTGYITYEQYF.

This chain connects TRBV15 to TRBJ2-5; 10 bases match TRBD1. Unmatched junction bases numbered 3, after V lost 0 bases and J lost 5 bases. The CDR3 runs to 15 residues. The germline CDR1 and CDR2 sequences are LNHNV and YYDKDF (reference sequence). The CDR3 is CATSRDRTGGETQYF. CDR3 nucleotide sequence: TGTGCCACCAGCAGAGATCGGACAGGGGGGGAGACCCAGTACTTC.

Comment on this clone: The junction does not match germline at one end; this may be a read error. The CDR3 reads CASSLGTINGGGAYEQFF. The CDR3 region has the DNA TGTGCTAGCAGCTTAGGGACGATAAATGGCGGGGGGGCGTATGAGCAGTTCTTC. The rearrangement links TRBV7-7 to TRBJ2-1; the match to TRBD2 covers 9 bases. The CDR3 is 18 amino acids. Per germline, CDR1 SSHAT and CDR2 FNYEAQ (reference sequence).

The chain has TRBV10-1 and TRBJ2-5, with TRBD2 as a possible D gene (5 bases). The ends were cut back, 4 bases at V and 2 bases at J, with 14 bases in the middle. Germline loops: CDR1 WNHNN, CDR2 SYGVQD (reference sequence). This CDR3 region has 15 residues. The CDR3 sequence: CASSVRVSAQETQYF. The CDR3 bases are TGCGCCAGCAGTGTGAGGGTCTCGGCACAAGAGACCCAGTACTTC.

In DNA form, the CDR3 reads TGTGCCAGCAGCCGGGACAGGCCTAATTCACCCCTCCACTTT. Residues: CASSRDRPNSPLHF. The rearrangement uses TRBV2 and TRBJ1-6, with 8 bases aligning to TRBD1. V lost 6 bases, J lost 6 bases, and 4 bases stayed unmatched. Germline loops: CDR1 SNHLY, CDR2 FYNNEI. The CDR3 covers 14 residues.

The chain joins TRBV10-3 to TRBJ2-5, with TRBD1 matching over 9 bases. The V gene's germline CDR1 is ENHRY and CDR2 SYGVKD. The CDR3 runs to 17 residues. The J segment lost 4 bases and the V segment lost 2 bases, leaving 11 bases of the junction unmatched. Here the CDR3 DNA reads TGTGCCATCAGTGAGGGACAGGGGAAATCGATAGGAGAGACCCAGTACTTC. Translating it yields CAISEGQGKSIGETQYF.

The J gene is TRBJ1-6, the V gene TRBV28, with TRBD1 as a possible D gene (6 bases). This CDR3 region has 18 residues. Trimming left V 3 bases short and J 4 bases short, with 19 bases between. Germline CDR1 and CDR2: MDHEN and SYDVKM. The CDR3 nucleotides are TGTGCCAGCAGTTTTGCTGGGGGGGGGACACGGTATAATTCACCCCTCCACTTT. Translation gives CASSFAGGGTRYNSPLHF. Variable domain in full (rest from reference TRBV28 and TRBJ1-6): DVKVTQSSRYLVKRTGEKVFLECVQDMDHENMFWYRQDPGLGLRLIYFSYDVKMKEKGDIPEGYSVSREKKERFSLILESASTNQTSMYLCASSFAGGGTRYNSPLHFGNGTRLTVT.

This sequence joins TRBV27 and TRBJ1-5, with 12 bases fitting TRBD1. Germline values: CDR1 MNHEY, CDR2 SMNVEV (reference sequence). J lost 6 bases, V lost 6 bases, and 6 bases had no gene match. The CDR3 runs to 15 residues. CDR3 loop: CASRPGTGGGQPQHF. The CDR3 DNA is TGTGCCAGCAGGCCCGGGACAGGGGGCGGTCAGCCCCAGCATTTT.

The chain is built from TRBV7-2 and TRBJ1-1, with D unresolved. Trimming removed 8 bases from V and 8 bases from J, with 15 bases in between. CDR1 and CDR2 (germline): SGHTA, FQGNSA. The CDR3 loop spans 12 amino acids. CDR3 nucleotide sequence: TGTGCCAGCTCGATTCGGGGTGCCGAAGCTTTCTTT. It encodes CASSIRGAEAFF.

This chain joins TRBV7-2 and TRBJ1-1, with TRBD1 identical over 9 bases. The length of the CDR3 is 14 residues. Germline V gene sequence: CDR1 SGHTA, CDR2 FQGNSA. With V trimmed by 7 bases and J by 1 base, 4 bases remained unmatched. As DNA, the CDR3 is TGTGCCAGCAAACCGGGACAGGGGAACACTGAAGCTTTCTTT. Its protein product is CASKPGQGNTEAFF.

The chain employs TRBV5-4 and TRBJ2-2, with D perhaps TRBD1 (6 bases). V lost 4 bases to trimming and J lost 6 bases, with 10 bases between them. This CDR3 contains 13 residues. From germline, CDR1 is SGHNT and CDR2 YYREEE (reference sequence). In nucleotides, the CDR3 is TGTGCCAGCAGCGTCACAGGGTCCGGGGAGCTGTTTTTT. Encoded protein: CASSVTGSGELFF.

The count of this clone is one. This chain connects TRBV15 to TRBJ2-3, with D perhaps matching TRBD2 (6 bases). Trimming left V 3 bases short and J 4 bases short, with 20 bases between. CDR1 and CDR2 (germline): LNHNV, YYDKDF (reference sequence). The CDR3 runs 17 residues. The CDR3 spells CATSSALLAGYADTQYF. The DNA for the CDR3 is TGTGCCACCAGCAGTGCCCTTCTGGCGGGATACGCAGATACGCAGTATTTT.

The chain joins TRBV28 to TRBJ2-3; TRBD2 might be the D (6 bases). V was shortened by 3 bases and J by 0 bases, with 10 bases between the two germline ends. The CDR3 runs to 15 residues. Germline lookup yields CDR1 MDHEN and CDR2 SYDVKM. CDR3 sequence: CASSFGGASTDTQYF. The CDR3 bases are TGTGCCAGCAGTTTTGGAGGGGCCAGCACAGATACGCAGTATTTT. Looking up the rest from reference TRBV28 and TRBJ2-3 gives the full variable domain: DVKVTQSSRYLVKRTGEKVFLECVQDMDHENMFWYRQDPGLGLRLIYFSYDVKMKEKGDIPEGYSVSREKKERFSLILESASTNQTSMYLCASSFGGASTDTQYFGPGTRLTVL.

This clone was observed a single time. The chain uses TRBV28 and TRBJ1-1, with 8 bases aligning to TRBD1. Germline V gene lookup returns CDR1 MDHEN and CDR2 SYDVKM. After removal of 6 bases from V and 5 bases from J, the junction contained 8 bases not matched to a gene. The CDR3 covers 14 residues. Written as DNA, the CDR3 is TGTGCCAGCAGCTCAACAGGGGGTGGAACTGAAGCTTTCTTT. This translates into CASSSTGGGTEAFF.

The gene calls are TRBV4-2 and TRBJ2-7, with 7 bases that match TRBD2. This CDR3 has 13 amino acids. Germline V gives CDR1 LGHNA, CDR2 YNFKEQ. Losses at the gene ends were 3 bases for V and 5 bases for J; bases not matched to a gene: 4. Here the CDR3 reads CASSQGGVHEQYF. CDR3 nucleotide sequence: TGTGCCAGCAGCCAGGGGGGGGTTCACGAGCAGTACTTC.

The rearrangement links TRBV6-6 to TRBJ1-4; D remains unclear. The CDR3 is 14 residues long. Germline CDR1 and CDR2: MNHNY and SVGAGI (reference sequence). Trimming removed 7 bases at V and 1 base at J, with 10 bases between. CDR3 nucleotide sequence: TGTGCCAGCACAATCACTCAAACTAATGAAAAACTGTTTTTT. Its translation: CASTITQTNEKLFF.

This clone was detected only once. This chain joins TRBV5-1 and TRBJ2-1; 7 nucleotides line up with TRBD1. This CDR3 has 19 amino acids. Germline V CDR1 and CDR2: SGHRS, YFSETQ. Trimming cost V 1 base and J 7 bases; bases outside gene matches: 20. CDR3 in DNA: TGCGCCAGCAGCTTGAACATTTTCCGGGACAGCACTGGGGCTAATGAGCAGTTCTTC. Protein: CASSLNIFRDSTGANEQFF. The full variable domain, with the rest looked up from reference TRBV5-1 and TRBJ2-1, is KAGVTQTPRYLIKTRGQQVTLSCSPISGHRSVSWYQQTPGQGLQFLFEYFSETQRNKGNFPGRFSGRQFSNSRSEMNVSTLELGDSALYLCASSLNIFRDSTGANEQFFGPGTRLTVL.

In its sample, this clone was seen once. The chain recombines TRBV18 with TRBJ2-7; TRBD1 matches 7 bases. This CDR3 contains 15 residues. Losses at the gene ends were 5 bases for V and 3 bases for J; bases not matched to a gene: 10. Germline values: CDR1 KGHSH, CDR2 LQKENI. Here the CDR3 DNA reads TGTGCCAGCTCATACTCAGAACAGGGGAACTACGAGCAGTACGTC. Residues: CASSYSEQGNYEQYV.

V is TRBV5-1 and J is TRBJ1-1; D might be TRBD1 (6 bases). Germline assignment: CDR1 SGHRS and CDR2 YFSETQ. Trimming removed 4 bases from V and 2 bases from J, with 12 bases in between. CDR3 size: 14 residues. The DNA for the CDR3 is TGCGCCAGCAGCCTTAGGACAGATAACACTGAAGCTTTCTTT. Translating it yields CASSLRTDNTEAFF.

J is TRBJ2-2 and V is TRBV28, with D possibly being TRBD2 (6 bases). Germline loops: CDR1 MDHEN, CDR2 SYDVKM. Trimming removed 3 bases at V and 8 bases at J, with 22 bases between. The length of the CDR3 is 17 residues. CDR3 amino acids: CASSFPSAGQIGGELFF. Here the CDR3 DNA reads TGTGCCAGCAGTTTTCCTTCCGCGGGGCAGATCGGAGGGGAGCTGTTTTTT.

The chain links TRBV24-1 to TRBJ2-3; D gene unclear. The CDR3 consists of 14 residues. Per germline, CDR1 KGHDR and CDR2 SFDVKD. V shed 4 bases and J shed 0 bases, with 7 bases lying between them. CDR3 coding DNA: TGTGCCACCAGTGACCCTACTAGCACAGATACGCAGTATTTT. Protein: CATSDPTSTDTQYF.

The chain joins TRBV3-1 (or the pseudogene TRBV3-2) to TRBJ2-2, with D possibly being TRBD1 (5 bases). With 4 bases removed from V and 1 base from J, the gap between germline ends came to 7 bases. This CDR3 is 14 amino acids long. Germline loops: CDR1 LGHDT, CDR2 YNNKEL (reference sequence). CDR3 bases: TGTGCCAGCAGCCCACAGGTGAACACCGGGGAGCTGTTTTTT. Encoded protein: CASSPQVNTGELFF.

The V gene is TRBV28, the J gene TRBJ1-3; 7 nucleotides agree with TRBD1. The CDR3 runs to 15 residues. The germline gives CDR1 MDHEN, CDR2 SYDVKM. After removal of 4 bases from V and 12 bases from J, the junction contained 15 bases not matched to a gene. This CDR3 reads CASSSTGTPGKGIYF. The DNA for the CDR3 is TGTGCCAGCAGTTCGACAGGGACACCTGGAAAGGGCATATATTTT.

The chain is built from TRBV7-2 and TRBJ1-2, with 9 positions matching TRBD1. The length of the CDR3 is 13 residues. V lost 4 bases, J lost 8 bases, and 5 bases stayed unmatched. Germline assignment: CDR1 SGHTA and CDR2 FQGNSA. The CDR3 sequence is CASSSGQGRGYTF. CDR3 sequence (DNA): TGTGCCAGCAGCTCGGGACAGGGCAGGGGCTACACCTTC.

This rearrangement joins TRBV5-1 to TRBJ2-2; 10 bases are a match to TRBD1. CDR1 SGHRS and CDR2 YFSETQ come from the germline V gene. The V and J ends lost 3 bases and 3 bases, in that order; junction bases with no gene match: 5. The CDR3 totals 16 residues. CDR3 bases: TGCGCCAGCAGCTCCTCGGGACAGGGGTACACCGGGGAGCTGTTTTTT. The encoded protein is CASSSSGQGYTGELFF.